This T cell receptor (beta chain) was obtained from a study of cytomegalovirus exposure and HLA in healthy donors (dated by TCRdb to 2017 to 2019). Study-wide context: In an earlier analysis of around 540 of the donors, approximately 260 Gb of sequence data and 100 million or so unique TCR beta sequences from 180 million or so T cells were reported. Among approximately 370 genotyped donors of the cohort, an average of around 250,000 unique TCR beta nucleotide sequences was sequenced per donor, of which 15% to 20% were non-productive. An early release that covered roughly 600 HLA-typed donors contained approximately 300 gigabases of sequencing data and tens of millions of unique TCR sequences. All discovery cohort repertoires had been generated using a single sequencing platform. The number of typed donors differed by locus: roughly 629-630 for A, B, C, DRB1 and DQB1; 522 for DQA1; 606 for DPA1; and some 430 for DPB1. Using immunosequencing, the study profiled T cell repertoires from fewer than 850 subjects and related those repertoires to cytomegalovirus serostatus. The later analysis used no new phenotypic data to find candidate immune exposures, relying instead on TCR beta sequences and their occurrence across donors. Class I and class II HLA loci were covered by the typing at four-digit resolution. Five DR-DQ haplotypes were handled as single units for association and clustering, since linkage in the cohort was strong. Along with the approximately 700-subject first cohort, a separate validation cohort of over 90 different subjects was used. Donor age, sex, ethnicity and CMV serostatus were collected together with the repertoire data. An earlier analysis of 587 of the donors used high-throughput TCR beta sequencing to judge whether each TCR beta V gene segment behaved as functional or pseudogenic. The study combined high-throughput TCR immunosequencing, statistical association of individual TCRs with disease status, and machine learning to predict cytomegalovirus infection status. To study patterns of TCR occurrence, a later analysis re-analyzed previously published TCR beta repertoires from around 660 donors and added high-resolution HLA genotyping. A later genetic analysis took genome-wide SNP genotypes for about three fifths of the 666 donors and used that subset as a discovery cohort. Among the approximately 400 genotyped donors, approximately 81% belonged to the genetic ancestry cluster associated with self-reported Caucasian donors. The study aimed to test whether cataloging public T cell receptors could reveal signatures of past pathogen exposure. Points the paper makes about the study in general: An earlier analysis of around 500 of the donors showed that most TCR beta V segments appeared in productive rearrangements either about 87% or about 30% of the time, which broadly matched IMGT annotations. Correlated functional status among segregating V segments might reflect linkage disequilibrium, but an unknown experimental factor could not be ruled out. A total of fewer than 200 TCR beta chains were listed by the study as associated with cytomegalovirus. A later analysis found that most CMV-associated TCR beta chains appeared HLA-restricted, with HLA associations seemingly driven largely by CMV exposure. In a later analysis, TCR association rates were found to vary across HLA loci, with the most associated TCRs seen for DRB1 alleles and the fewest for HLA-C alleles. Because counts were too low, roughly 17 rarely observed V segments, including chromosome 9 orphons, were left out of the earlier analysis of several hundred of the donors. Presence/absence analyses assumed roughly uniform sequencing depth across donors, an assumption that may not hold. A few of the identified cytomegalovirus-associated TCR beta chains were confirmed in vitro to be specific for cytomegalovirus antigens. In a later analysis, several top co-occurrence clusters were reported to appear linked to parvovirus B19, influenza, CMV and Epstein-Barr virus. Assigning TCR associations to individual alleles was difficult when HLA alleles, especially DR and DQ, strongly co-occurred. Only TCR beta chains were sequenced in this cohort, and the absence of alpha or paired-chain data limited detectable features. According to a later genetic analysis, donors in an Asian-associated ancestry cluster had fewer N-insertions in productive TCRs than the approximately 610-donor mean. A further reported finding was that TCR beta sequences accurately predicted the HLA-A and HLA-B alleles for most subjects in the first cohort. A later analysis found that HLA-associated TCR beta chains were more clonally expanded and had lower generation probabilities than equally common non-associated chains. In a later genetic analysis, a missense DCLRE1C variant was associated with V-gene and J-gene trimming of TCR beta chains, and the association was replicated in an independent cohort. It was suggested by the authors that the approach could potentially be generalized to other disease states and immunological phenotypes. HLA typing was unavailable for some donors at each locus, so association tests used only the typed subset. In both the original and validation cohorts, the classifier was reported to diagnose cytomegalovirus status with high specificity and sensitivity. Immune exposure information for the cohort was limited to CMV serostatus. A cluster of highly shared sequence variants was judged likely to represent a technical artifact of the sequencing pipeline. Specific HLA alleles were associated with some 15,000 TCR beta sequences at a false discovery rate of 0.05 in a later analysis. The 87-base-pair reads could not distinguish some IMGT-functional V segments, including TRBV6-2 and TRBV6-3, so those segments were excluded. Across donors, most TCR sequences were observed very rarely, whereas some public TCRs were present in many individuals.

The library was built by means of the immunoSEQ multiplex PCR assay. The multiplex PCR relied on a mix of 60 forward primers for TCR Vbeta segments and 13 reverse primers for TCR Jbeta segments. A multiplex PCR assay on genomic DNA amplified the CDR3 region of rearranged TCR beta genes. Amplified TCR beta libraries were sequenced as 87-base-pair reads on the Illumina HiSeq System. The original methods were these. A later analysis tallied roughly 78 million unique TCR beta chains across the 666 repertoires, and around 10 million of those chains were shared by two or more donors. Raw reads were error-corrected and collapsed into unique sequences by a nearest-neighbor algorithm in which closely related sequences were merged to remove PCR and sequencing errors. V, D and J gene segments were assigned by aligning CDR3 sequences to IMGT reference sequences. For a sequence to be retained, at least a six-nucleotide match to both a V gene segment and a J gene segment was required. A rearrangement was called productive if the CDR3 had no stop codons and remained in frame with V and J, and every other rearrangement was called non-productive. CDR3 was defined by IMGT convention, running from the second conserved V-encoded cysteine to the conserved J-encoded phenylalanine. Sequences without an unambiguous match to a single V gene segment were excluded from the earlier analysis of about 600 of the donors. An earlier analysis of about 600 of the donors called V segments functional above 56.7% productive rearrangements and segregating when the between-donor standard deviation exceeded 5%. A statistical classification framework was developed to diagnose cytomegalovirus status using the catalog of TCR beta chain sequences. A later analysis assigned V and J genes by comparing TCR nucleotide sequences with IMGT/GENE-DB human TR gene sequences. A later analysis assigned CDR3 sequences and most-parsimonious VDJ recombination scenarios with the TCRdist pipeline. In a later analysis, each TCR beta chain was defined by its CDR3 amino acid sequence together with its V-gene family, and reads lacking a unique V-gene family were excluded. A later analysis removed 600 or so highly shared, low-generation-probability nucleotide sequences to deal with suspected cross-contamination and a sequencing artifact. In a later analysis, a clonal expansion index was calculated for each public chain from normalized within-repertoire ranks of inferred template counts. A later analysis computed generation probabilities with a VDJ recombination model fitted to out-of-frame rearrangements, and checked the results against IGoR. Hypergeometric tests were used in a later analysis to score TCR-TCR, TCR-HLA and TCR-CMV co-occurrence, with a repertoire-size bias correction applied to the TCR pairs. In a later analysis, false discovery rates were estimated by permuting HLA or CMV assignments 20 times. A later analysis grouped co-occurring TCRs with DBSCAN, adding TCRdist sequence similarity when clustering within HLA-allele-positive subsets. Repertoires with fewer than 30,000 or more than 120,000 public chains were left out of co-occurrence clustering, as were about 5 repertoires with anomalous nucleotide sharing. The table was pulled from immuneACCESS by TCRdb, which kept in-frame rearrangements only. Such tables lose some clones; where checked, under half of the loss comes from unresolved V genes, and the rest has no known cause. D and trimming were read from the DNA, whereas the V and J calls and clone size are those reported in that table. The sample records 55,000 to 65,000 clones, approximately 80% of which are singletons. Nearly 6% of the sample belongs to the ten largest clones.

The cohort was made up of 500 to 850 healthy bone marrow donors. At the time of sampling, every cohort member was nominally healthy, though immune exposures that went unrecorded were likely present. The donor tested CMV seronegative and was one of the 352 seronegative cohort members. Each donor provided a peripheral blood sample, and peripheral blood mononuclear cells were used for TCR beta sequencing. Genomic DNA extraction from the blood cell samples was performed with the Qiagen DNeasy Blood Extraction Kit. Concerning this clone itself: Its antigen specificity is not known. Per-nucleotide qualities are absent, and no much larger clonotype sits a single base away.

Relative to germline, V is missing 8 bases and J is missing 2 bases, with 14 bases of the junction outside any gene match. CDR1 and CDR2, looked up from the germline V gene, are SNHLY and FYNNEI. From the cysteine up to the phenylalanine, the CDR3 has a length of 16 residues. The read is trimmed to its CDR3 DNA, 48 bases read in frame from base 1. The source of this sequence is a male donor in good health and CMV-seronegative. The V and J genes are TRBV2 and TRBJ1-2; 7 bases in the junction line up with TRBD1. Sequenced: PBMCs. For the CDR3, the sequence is CASPPTGTAVNYGYTF. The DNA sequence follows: TGTGCCAGCCCTCCAACCGGGACAGCGGTGAACTATGGCTACACCTTC.